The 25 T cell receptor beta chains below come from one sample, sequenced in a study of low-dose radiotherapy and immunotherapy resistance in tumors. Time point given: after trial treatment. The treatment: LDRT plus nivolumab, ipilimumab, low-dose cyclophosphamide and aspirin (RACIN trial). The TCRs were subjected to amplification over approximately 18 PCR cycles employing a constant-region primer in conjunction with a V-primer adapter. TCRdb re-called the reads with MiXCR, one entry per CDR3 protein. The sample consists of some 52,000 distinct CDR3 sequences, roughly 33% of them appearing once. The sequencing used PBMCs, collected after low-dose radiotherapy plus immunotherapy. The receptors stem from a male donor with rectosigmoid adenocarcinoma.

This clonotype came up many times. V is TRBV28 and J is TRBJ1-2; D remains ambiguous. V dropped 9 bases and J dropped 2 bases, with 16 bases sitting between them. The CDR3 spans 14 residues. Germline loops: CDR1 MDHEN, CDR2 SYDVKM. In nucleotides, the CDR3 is TGTGCCAGTATTCCGGGAAACCCGAACTATGGCTACACCTTC. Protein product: CASIPGNPNYGYTF.

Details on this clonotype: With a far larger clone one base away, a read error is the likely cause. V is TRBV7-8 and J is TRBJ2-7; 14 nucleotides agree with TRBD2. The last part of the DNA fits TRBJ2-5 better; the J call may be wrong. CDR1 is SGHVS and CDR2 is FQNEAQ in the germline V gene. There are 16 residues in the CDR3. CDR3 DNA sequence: TGTGCCAGCAGCTCCCGACTAGCGGGGGGGCGTGAGACCCAGTACTTC. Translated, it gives CASSSRLAGGRETQYF.

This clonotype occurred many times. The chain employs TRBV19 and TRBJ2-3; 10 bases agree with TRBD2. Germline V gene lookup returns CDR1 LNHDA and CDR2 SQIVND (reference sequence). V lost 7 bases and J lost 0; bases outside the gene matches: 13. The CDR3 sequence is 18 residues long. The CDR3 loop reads CASTPWASGGPSTDTQYF. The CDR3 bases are TGTGCCAGTACCCCGTGGGCTAGCGGGGGCCCTAGCACAGATACGCAGTATTTT.

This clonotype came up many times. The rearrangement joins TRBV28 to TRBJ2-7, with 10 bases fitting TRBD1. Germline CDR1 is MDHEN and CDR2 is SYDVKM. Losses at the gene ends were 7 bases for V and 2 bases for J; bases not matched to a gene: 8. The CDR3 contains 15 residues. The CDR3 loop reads CASTKPGTGAYEQYF. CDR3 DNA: TGTGCCAGCACCAAACCCGGGACAGGGGCCTACGAGCAGTACTTC.

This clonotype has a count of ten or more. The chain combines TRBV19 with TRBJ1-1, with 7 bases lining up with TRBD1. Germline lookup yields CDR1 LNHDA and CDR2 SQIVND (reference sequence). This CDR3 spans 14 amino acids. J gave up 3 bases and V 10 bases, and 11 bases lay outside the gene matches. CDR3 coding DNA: TGTGCCACTAAGGGGGCCCTCGGGGACACTGAAGCTTTCTTT. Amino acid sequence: CATKGALGDTEAFF.

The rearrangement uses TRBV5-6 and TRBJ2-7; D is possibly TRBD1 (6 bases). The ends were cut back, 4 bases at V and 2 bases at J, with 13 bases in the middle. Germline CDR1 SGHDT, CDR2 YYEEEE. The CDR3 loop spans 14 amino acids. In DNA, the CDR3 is TGTGCCAGCAGCCCGGGCAGGGGTACCTACGAGCAGTACTTC. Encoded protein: CASSPGRGTYEQYF. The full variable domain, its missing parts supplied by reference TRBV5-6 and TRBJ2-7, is DAGVTQSPTHLIKTRGQQVTLRCSPKSGHDTVSWYQQALGQGPQFIFQYYEEEERQRGNFPDRFSGHQFPNYSSELNVNALLLGDSALYLCASSPGRGTYEQYFGPGTRLTVT.

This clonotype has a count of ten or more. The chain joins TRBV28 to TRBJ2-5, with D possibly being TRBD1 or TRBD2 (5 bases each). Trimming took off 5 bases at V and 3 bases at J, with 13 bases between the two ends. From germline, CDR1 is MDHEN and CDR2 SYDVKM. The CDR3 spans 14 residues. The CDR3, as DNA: TGTGCCAGCAGTGCAGGGTGGAGGAAAGAGACCCAGTACTTC. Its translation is CASSAGWRKETQYF.

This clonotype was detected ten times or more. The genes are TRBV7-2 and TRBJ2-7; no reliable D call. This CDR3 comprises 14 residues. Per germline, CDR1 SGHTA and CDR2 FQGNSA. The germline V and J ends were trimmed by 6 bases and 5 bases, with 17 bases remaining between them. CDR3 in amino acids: CASRAFRADDEQYF. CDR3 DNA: TGTGCCAGCAGGGCTTTTCGGGCGGACGACGAGCAGTACTTC.

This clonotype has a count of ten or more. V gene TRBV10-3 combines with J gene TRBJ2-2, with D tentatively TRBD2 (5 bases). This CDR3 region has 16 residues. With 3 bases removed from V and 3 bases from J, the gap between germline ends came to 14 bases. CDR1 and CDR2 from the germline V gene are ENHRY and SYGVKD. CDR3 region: CAISEGGSGYTGELFF. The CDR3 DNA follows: TGTGCCATCAGTGAAGGAGGCAGCGGATACACCGGGGAGCTGTTTTTT.

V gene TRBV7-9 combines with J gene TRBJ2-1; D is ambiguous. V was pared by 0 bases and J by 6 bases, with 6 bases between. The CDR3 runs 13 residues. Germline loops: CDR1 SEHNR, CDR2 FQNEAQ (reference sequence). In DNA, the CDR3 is TGTGCCAGCAGCTTAGCGGGCACCAATGAGCAGTTCTTC. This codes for CASSLAGTNEQFF.

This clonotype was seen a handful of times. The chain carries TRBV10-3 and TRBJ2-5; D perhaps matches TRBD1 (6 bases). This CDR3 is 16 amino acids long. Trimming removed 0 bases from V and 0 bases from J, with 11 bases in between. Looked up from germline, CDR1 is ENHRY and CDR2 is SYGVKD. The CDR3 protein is CAISESTNRDQETQYF. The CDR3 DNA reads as TGTGCCATCAGTGAGTCTACTAACAGGGACCAAGAGACCCAGTACTTC.

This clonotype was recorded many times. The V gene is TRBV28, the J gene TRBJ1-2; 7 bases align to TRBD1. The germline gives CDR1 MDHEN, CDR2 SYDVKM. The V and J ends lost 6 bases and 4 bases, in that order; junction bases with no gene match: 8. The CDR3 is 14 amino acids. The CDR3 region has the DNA TGTGCCAGCAGAGATCCGGGACAGCTCTATGGCTACACCTTC. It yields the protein CASRDPGQLYGYTF.

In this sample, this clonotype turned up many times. This chain's CDR3 is CASSQLALGLAGVGETQYF. In DNA, the CDR3 is TGCGCCAGCAGCCAATTAGCCCTTGGATTAGCGGGAGTCGGGGAGACCCAGTACTTC. The chain is built from TRBV4-3 and TRBJ2-5, with 9 nucleotides matching TRBD2. The junction had 18 bases not matched to a gene; V was cut back by 2 bases and J by 5 bases. The CDR3 consists of 19 residues. CDR1 and CDR2 (germline): LGHNA, YSLEER.

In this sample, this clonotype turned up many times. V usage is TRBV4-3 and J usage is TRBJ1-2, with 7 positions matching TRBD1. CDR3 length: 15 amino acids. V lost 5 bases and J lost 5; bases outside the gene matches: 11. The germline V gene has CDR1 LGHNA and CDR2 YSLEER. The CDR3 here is CASSFPPGQVYGYTF. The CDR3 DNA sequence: TGCGCCAGCAGCTTCCCTCCCGGACAGGTTTATGGCTACACCTTC.

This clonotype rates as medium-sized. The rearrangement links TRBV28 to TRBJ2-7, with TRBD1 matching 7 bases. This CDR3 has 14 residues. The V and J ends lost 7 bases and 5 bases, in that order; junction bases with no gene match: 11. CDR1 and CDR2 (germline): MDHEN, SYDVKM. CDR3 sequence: CASTTVRGRNEQYF. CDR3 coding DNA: TGTGCCAGCACCACCGTAAGGGGGCGGAACGAGCAGTACTTC. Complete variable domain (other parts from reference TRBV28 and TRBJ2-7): DVKVTQSSRYLVKRTGEKVFLECVQDMDHENMFWYRQDPGLGLRLIYFSYDVKMKEKGDIPEGYSVSREKKERFSLILESASTNQTSMYLCASTTVRGRNEQYFGPGTRLTVT.

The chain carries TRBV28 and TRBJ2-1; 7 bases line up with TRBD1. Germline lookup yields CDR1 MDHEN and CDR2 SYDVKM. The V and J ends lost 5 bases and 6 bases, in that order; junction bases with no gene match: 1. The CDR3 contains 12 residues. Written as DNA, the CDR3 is TGTGCCAGCAGTGGGACAGTCAATGAGCAGTTCTTC. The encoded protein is CASSGTVNEQFF. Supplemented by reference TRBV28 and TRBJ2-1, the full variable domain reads DVKVTQSSRYLVKRTGEKVFLECVQDMDHENMFWYRQDPGLGLRLIYFSYDVKMKEKGDIPEGYSVSREKKERFSLILESASTNQTSMYLCASSGTVNEQFFGPGTRLTVL.

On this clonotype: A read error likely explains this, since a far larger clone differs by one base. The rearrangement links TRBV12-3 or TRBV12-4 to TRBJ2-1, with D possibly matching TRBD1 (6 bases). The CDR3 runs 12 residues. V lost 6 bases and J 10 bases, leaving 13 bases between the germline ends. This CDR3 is CASSTQGYEQFF. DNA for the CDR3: TGTGCCAGCAGCACACAGGGCTACGAGCAGTTCTTC.

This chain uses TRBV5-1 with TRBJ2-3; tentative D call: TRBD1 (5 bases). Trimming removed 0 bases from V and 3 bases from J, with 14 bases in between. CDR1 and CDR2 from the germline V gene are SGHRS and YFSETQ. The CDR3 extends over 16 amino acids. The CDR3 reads CASSLATVARTDTQYF. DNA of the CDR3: TGCGCCAGCAGCTTGGCGACAGTGGCTCGGACAGATACGCAGTATTTT. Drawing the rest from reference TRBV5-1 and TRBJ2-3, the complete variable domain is KAGVTQTPRYLIKTRGQQVTLSCSPISGHRSVSWYQQTPGQGLQFLFEYFSETQRNKGNFPGRFSGRQFSNSRSEMNVSTLELGDSALYLCASSLATVARTDTQYFGPGTRLTVL.

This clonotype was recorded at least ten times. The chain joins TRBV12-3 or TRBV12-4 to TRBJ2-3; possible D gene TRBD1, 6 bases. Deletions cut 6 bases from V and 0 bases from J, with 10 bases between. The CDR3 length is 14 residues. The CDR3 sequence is CASSHRVSTDTQYF. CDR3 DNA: TGTGCCAGCAGCCACAGGGTTAGCACAGATACGCAGTATTTT.

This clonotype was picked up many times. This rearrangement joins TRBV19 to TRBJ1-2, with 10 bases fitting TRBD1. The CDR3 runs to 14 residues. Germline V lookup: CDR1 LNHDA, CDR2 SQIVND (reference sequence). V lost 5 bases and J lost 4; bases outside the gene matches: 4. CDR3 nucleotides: TGTGCCAGTAGTTCGGGACAGGGGAGCTATGGCTACACCTTC. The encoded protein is CASSSGQGSYGYTF.

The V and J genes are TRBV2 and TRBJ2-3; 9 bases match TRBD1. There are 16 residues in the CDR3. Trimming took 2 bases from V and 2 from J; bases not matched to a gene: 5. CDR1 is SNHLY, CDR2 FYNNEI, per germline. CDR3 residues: CASSELTGGTTDTQYF. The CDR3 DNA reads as TGTGCCAGCAGTGAATTGACAGGGGGGACCACAGATACGCAGTATTTT. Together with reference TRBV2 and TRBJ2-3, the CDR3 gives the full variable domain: EPEVTQTPSHQVTQMGQEVILRCVPISNHLYFYWYRQILGQKVEFLVSFYNNEISEKSEIFDDQFSVERPDGSNFTLKIRSTKLEDSAMYFCASSELTGGTTDTQYFGPGTRLTVL.

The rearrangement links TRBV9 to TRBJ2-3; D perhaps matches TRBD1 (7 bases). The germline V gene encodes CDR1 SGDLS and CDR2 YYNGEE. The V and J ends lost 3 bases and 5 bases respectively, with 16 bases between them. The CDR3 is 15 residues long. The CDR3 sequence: CASSGGSGGGDTQYF. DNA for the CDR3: TGTGCCAGCAGCGGGGGTTCAGGGGGAGGAGATACGCAGTATTTT. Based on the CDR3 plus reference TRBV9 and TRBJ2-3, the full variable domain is DSGVTQTPKHLITATGQRVTLRCSPRSGDLSVYWYQQSLDQGLQFLIQYYNGEERAKGNILERFSAQQFPDLHSELNLSSLELGDSALYFCASSGGSGGGDTQYFGPGTRLTVL.

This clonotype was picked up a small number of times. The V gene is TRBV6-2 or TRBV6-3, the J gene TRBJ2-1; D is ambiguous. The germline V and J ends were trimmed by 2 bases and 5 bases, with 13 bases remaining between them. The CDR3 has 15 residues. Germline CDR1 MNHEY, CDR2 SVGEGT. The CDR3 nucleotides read TGTGCCAGCAGTTACGGCCACCCCGCCGACAATGAGCAGTTCTTC. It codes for CASSYGHPADNEQFF.

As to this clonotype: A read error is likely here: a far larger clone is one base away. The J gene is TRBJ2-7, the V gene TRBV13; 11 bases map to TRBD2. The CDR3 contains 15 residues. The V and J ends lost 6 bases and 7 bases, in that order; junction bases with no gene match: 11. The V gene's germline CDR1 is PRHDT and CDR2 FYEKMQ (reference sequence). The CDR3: CASSPTSGKRNEQYF. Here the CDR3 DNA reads TGTGCCAGCAGTCCGACTAGCGGGAAAAGGAATGAGCAGTACTTC.

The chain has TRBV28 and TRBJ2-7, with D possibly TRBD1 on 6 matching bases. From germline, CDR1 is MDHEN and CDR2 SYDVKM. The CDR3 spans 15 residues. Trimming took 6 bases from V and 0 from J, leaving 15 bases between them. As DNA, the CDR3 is TGTGCCAGCAGCCGGGGACATTCGAGCTCCTACGAGCAGTACTTC. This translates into CASSRGHSSSYEQYF. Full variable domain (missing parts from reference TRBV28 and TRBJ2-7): DVKVTQSSRYLVKRTGEKVFLECVQDMDHENMFWYRQDPGLGLRLIYFSYDVKMKEKGDIPEGYSVSREKKERFSLILESASTNQTSMYLCASSRGHSSSYEQYFGPGTRLTVT.